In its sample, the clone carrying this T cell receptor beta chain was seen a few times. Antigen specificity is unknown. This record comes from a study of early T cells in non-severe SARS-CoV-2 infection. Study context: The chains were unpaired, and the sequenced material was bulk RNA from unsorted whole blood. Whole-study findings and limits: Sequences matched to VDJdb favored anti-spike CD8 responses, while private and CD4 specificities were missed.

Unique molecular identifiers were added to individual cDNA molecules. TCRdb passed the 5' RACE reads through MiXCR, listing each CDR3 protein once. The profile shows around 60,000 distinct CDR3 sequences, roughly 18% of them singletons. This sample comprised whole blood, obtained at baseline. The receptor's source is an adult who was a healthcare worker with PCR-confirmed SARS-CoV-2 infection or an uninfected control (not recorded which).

CDR3 protein: CSARKYDRGQGGEQYF. DNA for the CDR3: TGCAGTGCCAGAAAATATGACAGGGGGCAGGGAGGCGAGCAGTACTTC. The chain links TRBV20-1 to TRBJ2-7; TRBD1 aligns across 10 bases. Unmatched junction bases numbered 17, after V lost 6 bases and J lost 6 bases. The CDR3 is 16 residues long. CDR1 is DFQATT and CDR2 is SNEGSKA in the germline V gene (reference sequence).